Presented here are 31 T cell receptor beta chains from one specimen sequenced in a study of spatial heterogeneity in lung cancer (dated by TCRdb to between 2018 and 2021). Libraries were constructed by 5' RACE. Sequencing instrument: NextSeq 500. In TCRdb, the public reads were trimmed at Q25 with fastp and aligned with MiXCR, with productive beta chains retained. Duplicate CDR3 protein sequences are folded into a single record with the most common DNA and genes. In all, the sample holds about 39,000 distinct CDR3 sequences, and about 6% of those were seen once. More than 9% of the sample goes to the ten largest clones. Read against the paper, the sample's time point label means: sample taken at primary tumor resection. Whole RNA extracted from tumor and nontumor lung tissue, or from cryopreserved PBMC samples, was used for TCR sequencing without cell sorting. Sequenced here: PBMCs, sampled at surgery. Receptors were obtained from a male donor with early-stage non-small cell lung cancer.

This clonotype was recorded many times. The gene calls are TRBV20-1 and TRBJ2-3, with 9 bases identical to TRBD2. Germline V gives CDR1 DFQATT, CDR2 SNEGSKA (reference sequence). This CDR3 comprises 15 residues. Trimming took 1 base from V and 5 from J; bases not matched to a gene: 7. CDR3 DNA: TGCAGTGCTAGAGCCGGCGGGGGGGCAGTAGATACGCAGTATTTT. Amino acid sequence: CSARAGGGAVDTQYF.

This clonotype was seen a handful of times. This CDR3 reads CANKEGRNTEAFF. The CDR3 DNA sequence: TGTGCCAATAAGGAGGGACGGAACACTGAAGCTTTCTTT. This sequence joins TRBV2 and TRBJ1-1; a possible D gene is TRBD1 (5 bases). Germline V gene lookup returns CDR1 SNHLY and CDR2 FYNNEI. V was pared by 10 bases and J by 1 base, with 13 bases between. This CDR3 comprises 13 residues.

This clonotype was seen many times. The genes are TRBV7-2 and TRBJ2-5; D unclear. The germline gives CDR1 SGHTA, CDR2 FQGNSA. The length of the CDR3 is 15 residues. V was cut by 1 base and J by 0 bases, with 9 bases left in between. The CDR3 sequence: CASSLGPMYQETQYF. CDR3 coding DNA: TGTGCCAGCAGCTTAGGCCCCATGTACCAAGAGACCCAGTACTTC.

The rearrangement joins TRBV28 to TRBJ1-5; unclear D gene. CDR1 is MDHEN and CDR2 is SYDVKM in the germline V gene. Trimming removed 3 bases from V and 0 bases from J, with 12 bases in between. The CDR3 runs to 16 residues. CDR3 residues: CASSFWQISSNQPQHF. The CDR3 coding sequence is TGTGCCAGCAGTTTTTGGCAGATCTCTAGCAATCAGCCCCAGCATTTT.

This clonotype was found a few times. The V and J genes are TRBV30 and TRBJ1-1, with 7 bases aligning to TRBD1. Germline V gene lookup returns CDR1 GTSNPN and CDR2 SVGIG (reference sequence). J gave up 5 bases and V 8 bases, and 8 bases lay outside the gene matches. CDR3 length: 12 residues. CDR3 in DNA: TGTGCCGGTGGACAGGTTGGGACTGAAGCTTTCTTT. This sequence encodes CAGGQVGTEAFF.

This clonotype was observed many times. This chain connects TRBV5-6 to TRBJ2-2; the D is unclear. This CDR3 contains 13 residues. Germline CDR1 SGHDT, CDR2 YYEEEE. V lost 1 base and J 4 bases, leaving 5 bases between the germline ends. The CDR3 sequence is CASSLPVTGELFF. CDR3 nucleotide sequence: TGTGCCAGCAGCTTGCCGGTCACCGGGGAGCTGTTTTTT.

This clonotype was recorded at least ten times. The chain uses TRBV7-2 and TRBJ1-5; TRBD1 matches 8 bases. CDR1 is SGHTA and CDR2 is FQGNSA in the germline V gene. This CDR3 spans 15 amino acids. With 3 bases clipped from V and 6 bases from J, the junction kept 7 bases outside the gene matches. As DNA, the CDR3 is TGTGCCAGCAGCTTGGACAGGGTAAGGGGTCAGCCCCAGCATTTT. As protein: CASSLDRVRGQPQHF.

This clonotype appeared many times. The rearrangement uses TRBV6-6 and TRBJ1-6, with 7 bases fitting TRBD1. J gave up 8 bases and V 7 bases, and 5 bases lay outside the gene matches. The germline V gene has CDR1 MNHNY and CDR2 SVGAGI (reference sequence). The CDR3 has 13 residues. The CDR3 reads CASTRTGDSPLHF. The DNA for the CDR3 is TGTGCCAGCACCCGAACAGGGGATTCACCCCTCCACTTT.

This clonotype was observed a few times. This sequence joins TRBV12-3 or TRBV12-4 and TRBJ2-6; the match to TRBD1 covers 8 bases. V was clipped by 4 bases and J by 12 bases; unmatched bases: 5. The CDR3 is made up of 13 amino acids. In DNA form, the CDR3 reads TGTGCCAGCAGTTCAGGGGGCGCTTCCGTCCTGACTTTC. As protein: CASSSGGASVLTF.

The chain has TRBV9 and TRBJ2-1; 11 bases are shared with TRBD2. The germline V gene encodes CDR1 SGDLS and CDR2 YYNGEE. The J segment lost 4 bases and the V segment lost 2 bases, leaving 2 bases of the junction unmatched. This CDR3 contains 15 residues. The CDR3 loop is CASSVSGGGYNEQFF. CDR3 nucleotide sequence: TGTGCCAGCAGCGTTAGCGGGGGGGGTTACAATGAGCAGTTCTTC.

This clonotype was picked up many times. The CDR3 loop reads CASGLGSTAYEQYF. CDR3 DNA sequence: TGTGCTAGTGGTTTGGGCTCGACAGCATACGAGCAGTACTTC. The chain links TRBV12-5 to TRBJ2-7; TRBD1 might be the D (5 bases). The CDR3 extends over 14 amino acids. Between the trimmed V and J ends, which lost 1 base and 4 bases, there was a span of 11 bases. Germline V gene lookup returns CDR1 LGHNT and CDR2 FRNRAP.

Many counts were recorded for this clonotype. This sequence joins TRBV7-2 and TRBJ2-2, with D possibly called TRBD1 or TRBD2 (5 bases each). The CDR3 has 16 amino acids. Germline V lookup: CDR1 SGHTA, CDR2 FQGNSA. Between the trimmed V and J ends, which lost 5 bases and 4 bases, there was a span of 17 bases. The CDR3: CASSARFGALTGELFF. For the CDR3, the DNA is TGTGCCAGCAGCGCGCGTTTCGGGGCGCTCACCGGGGAGCTGTTTTTT.

This clonotype was recorded many times. The J gene is TRBJ1-6, the V gene TRBV7-3, with D hard to call. The V and J ends lost 5 bases and 9 bases respectively, with 11 bases between them. The length of the CDR3 is 13 residues. Looked up from germline, CDR1 is SGHTA and CDR2 is FQGTGA. For the CDR3, the DNA is TGTGCCAGCAGCGTCTTCACTGGTTCACCCCTCCACTTT. Its protein is CASSVFTGSPLHF.

The table lists this clonotype with many counts. This chain links TRBV20-1 with TRBJ1-5; no clear D gene. V lost 6 bases to trimming and J lost 7 bases, with 10 bases between them. Germline lookup yields CDR1 DFQATT and CDR2 SNEGSKA (reference sequence). This CDR3 contains 11 residues. CDR3 nucleotide sequence: TGCAGTGCCGGTACGGGACAGCCCCAGCATTTT. Translation gives CSAGTGQPQHF.

In its sample, this clonotype was seen many times. J is TRBJ1-1 and V is TRBV3-1; D may be TRBD1 (6 bases). Germline loops: CDR1 LGHDT, CDR2 YNNKEL (reference sequence). The V and J ends lost 0 bases and 11 bases respectively, with 16 bases between them. The CDR3 length is 14 residues. The CDR3 coding sequence is TGTGCCAGCAGCCAAGATTCTACAGGGCGGAGGGCTTTCTTT. Residues: CASSQDSTGRRAFF.

In this sample, this clonotype turned up many times. The chain uses TRBV7-2 and TRBJ1-5; no reliable D call. The V gene's germline CDR1 is SGHTA and CDR2 FQGNSA. V dropped 2 bases and J dropped 3 bases, with 5 bases sitting between them. The CDR3 is made up of 13 amino acids. In DNA, the CDR3 is TGTGCCAGCAGCTTACCTCACAATCAGCCCCAGCATTTT. Encoded protein: CASSLPHNQPQHF.

This clonotype has a handful of counts. V is TRBV20-1 and J is TRBJ1-2; D is unclear. V was cut by 2 bases and J by 4 bases, with 8 bases left in between. Germline CDR1 is DFQATT and CDR2 is SNEGSKA (reference sequence). CDR3 length: 12 amino acids. CDR3 bases: TGCAGTGCTAGACGAGGAATCTATGGCTACACCTTC. It yields the protein CSARRGIYGYTF.

The chain joins TRBV6-2 or TRBV6-3 to TRBJ2-3; 8 bases fit TRBD2. After removal of 6 bases from V and 8 bases from J, the junction contained 7 bases not matched to a gene. The CDR3 is made up of 13 amino acids. Germline CDR1 and CDR2: MNHEY and SVGEGT. CDR3 residues: CASSWTSMSTQYF. In DNA, the CDR3 is TGTGCCAGCAGCTGGACTAGCATGTCTACGCAGTATTTT.

This clonotype was counted between two and nine times. This chain links TRBV7-2 with TRBJ1-5; D gene unclear. CDR3 length: 15 amino acids. Trimming removed 5 bases at V and 4 bases at J, with 15 bases between. Germline-derived CDR1 and CDR2 are SGHTA and FQGNSA. The CDR3 DNA follows: TGTGCCAGCAGCCTTGCCATCGTACCGAATCAGCCCCAGCATTTT. Translating gives CASSLAIVPNQPQHF.

This clonotype is deemed medium-sized. The chain links TRBV12-3 or TRBV12-4 to TRBJ1-5; the D is unclear. The CDR3 loop spans 13 amino acids. V was trimmed by 1 base and J by 4 bases, leaving 5 bases between them. CDR3 DNA sequence: TGTGCCAGCAGTTTAGGGGAGAATCAGCCCCAGCATTTT. It yields the protein CASSLGENQPQHF.

Many counts were recorded for this clonotype. The chain couples TRBV7-9 to TRBJ1-4; D is perhaps TRBD1 (5 bases). CDR3 length: 18 residues. Trimming cost V 1 base and J 8 bases, with 23 bases left between them. CDR1 and CDR2 (germline): SEHNR, FQNEAQ (reference sequence). The CDR3 here is CASSLGRPGRGLEEKLFF. The CDR3 DNA reads as TGTGCCAGCAGCTTAGGTCGACCGGGGCGCGGACTAGAAGAAAAACTGTTTTTT.

The V gene is TRBV29-1, the J gene TRBJ1-1; unclear D gene. Trimming removed 7 bases from V and 0 bases from J, with 6 bases in between. This CDR3 has 11 residues. Looked up from germline, CDR1 is SQVTM and CDR2 is ANQGSEA. CDR3 residues: CSAYMNTEAFF. CDR3 nucleotides: TGCAGCGCATACATGAACACTGAAGCTTTCTTT. The full variable domain, in which reference TRBV29-1 and TRBJ1-1 provide the parts outside the CDR3, is SAVISQKPSRDICQRGTSLTIQCQVDSQVTMMFWYRQQPGQSLTLIATANQGSEATYESGFVIDKFPISRPNLTFSTLTVSNMSPEDSSIYLCSAYMNTEAFFGQGTRLTVV.

This clonotype was observed at least ten times. This chain connects TRBV3-1 to TRBJ2-5; D not resolved. Per germline, CDR1 LGHDT and CDR2 YNNKEL (reference sequence). Trimming removed 1 base from V and 5 bases from J, with 8 bases in between. The CDR3 covers 13 residues. CDR3 sequence reads: CASSQADGETQYF. The CDR3 nucleotides are TGTGCCAGCAGCCAAGCTGACGGGGAGACCCAGTACTTC.

The rearrangement joins TRBV10-3 to TRBJ2-7, with 9 bases matching TRBD1. The V gene end was trimmed by 6 bases and the J gene end by 5 bases; junction bases not matched to a gene: 11. There are 15 residues in the CDR3. Germline values: CDR1 ENHRY, CDR2 SYGVKD. CDR3 coding DNA: TGTGCCATCAGAGGCAGGAGGGACAGGGTGAACGAGCAGTACTTC. This encodes CAIRGRRDRVNEQYF.

This clonotype was recorded at least ten times. This chain connects TRBV28 to TRBJ2-1; D may be TRBD2 (6 bases). Germline loops: CDR1 MDHEN, CDR2 SYDVKM. The CDR3 is 15 residues long. The V gene lost 6 bases and the J gene lost 4 bases, with 16 bases spanning the gap. CDR3 nucleotides: TGTGCCAGCAGCTCCTACTTAGGGACTTACAATGAGCAGTTCTTC. Amino acids: CASSSYLGTYNEQFF.

This clonotype appeared many times. The V and J genes are TRBV12-3 or TRBV12-4 and TRBJ1-5, with 7 bases that match TRBD1. The CDR3 contains 17 residues. V lost 1 base, J lost 3 bases, and 9 bases stayed unmatched. CDR3 region: CASSLGPDRAFNQPQHF. The CDR3 DNA reads as TGTGCCAGCAGTTTAGGTCCCGACAGGGCCTTCAATCAGCCCCAGCATTTT.

This clonotype was picked up many times. The gene calls are TRBV6-5 and TRBJ2-3; possibly TRBD1 for D (6 bases). Trimming pared 4 bases from V and 5 bases from J, leaving 13 bases between. CDR3 length equals 14 residues. Looked up from germline, CDR1 is MNHEY and CDR2 is SVGAGI. The CDR3 loop reads CASSWAGAGDTQYF. CDR3 nucleotides: TGTGCCAGCAGTTGGGCAGGGGCGGGAGATACGCAGTATTTT.

This clonotype was detected ten times or more. The chain couples TRBV29-1 to TRBJ2-7; 7 nucleotides align to TRBD1. Per the germline V gene, CDR1 is SQVTM and CDR2 is ANQGSEA. Trimming removed 4 bases from V and 5 bases from J; junction bases left unmatched: 8. The CDR3 runs to 13 residues. Here the CDR3 reads CSVVFRGTDEQYF. CDR3 nucleotides: TGCAGCGTTGTCTTCAGGGGGACGGACGAGCAGTACTTC.

There are many counts of this clonotype. The V gene is TRBV7-9, the J gene TRBJ1-3; D remains ambiguous. Trimming removed 2 bases at V and 6 bases at J, with 8 bases between. The CDR3 is 13 amino acids. Germline V gives CDR1 SEHNR, CDR2 FQNEAQ (reference sequence). CDR3 residues: CASSLRVENTIYF. CDR3 sequence (DNA): TGTGCCAGCAGCTTACGAGTTGAAAACACCATATATTTT.

The sample holds a few counts of this clonotype. This chain links TRBV30 with TRBJ2-1; 8 bases agree with TRBD1. CDR3 size: 14 residues. CDR1 and CDR2 from the germline V gene are GTSNPN and SVGIG (reference sequence). The J segment lost 7 bases and the V segment lost 0 bases, leaving 5 bases of the junction unmatched. The CDR3 spells CAWSVERQGNEQFF. In DNA form, the CDR3 reads TGTGCCTGGAGTGTAGAAAGACAGGGGAATGAGCAGTTCTTC.

This clonotype came up many times. This rearrangement joins TRBV12-3 or TRBV12-4 to TRBJ1-2, with D unclear. The CDR3 length is 13 residues. V was shortened by 2 bases and J by 5 bases, with 9 bases between the two germline ends. The CDR3 DNA is TGTGCCAGCAGTTTACACGGAAATTATGGCTACACCTTC. Translated: CASSLHGNYGYTF.